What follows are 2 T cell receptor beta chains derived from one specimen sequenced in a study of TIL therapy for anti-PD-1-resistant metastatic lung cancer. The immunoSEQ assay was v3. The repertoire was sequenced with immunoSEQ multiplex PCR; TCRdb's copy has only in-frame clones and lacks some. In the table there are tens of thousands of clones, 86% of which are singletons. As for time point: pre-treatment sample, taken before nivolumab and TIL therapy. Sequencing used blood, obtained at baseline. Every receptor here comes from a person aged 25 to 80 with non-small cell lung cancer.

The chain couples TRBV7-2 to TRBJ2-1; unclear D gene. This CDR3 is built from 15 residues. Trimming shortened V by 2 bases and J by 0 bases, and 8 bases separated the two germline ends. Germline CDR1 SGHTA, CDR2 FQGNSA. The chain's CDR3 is CASSLKPSSYNEQFF. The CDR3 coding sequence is TGTGCCAGCAGCTTAAAGCCGAGCTCCTACAATGAGCAGTTCTTC.

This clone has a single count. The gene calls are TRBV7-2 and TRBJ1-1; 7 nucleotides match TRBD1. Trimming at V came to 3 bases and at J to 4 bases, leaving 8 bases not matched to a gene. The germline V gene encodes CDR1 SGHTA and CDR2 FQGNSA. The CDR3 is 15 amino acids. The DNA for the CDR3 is TGTGCCAGCAGCTTCATTGCCGCAGGGGGCACTGAAGCTTTCTTT. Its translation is CASSFIAAGGTEAFF. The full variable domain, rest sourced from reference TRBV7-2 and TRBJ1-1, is GAGVSQSPSNKVTEKGKDVELRCDPISGHTALYWYRQSLGQGLEFLIYFQGNSAPDKSGLPSDRFSAERTGGSVSTLTIQRTQQEDSAVYLCASSFIAAGGTEAFFGQGTRLTVV.